The T cell receptor beta chain under discussion was sequenced for a study of cytomegalovirus exposure and HLA in healthy donors. The wider study: A later analysis reported the same platform for the 100 to 150 validation repertoires and the roughly 630 first-cohort repertoires. Study-wide points: The study listed under 200 cytomegalovirus-associated TCR beta chains.

The ends lost 8 bases at V and 7 bases at J; junction bases unmatched: 12. Germline-derived CDR1 and CDR2 are ENHRY and SYGVKD. CDR3 length equals 16 residues. Among the 110 or so subjects of the validation cohort, separate from the roughly 700-subject first cohort, were the donors. Libraries were prepared by immunoSEQ multiplex PCR; TCRdb keeps only in-frame clonotypes and omits some of them. The data contain some 140,000 clones, 70% to 90% of them seen just once; the ten biggest clones take up 20% to 25%. Worth noting for this clone: Its cognate antigen is unknown.

The sequencing sample was made of PBMCs. The TCR originated in a man between 18 and 35 years old in good health and CMV-seropositive. The rearrangement joins TRBV10-3 to TRBJ2-2, with 11 bases lining up with TRBD2. The CDR3 here is CAILRPSGGQGGELFF. The CDR3 DNA is TGTGCCATCCTGCGGCCTAGCGGGGGGCAGGGCGGGGAGCTGTTTTTT.